Here is one T cell receptor beta chain with its context. Its antigen is unknown. These data belong to a study of cytomegalovirus exposure and HLA in healthy donors. Researchers ran the PCR with 60 Vbeta and 13 Jbeta primers. Method: immunoSEQ multiplex PCR; TCRdb's copy keeps in-frame clones and lacks some. Of some 150,000 clones detected, over 60% appear once; the ten largest clones hold around 1.5%. Looked up from germline, CDR1 is SGHNT and CDR2 is YYREEE (reference sequence). V lost 4 bases and J lost 4, with 20 bases in between. The CDR3 extends over 16 amino acids. Study-wide findings and caveats: Previously analyzed data showed that most TCR beta V segments were productive at a frequency of about 90% or about 30%. Presence/absence analyses assumed roughly uniform sequencing depth across donors, which may not hold.

The chain has TRBV5-4 and TRBJ1-2; D is ambiguous. The sample taken for sequencing was PBMCs. The origin of this receptor is a female donor in good health and CMV-seronegative. CDR3 sequence (DNA): TGTGCCAGCAGCCCCTGGAGGGCCACCTCCTTCTATGGCTACACCTTC. This gives the protein CASSPWRATSFYGYTF. Drawing the rest from reference TRBV5-4 and TRBJ1-2, the complete variable domain is ETGVTQSPTHLIKTRGQQVTLRCSSQSGHNTVSWYQQALGQGPQFIFQYYREEENGRGNFPPRFSGLQFPNYSSELNVNALELDDSALYLCASSPWRATSFYGYTFGSGTRLTVV.